Here is one T cell receptor (beta chain) with its context. What it binds is unknown. Germline-derived CDR1 and CDR2 are SGHTA and FQGNSA. V lost 4 bases, J lost 8 bases, and 17 bases lay in between. The CDR3 extends over 14 amino acids. The data were taken from a study of siplizumab effects on memory and regulatory T cells. Clones were sequenced by immunoSEQ multiplex PCR, and TCRdb holds only the in-frame ones, with some missing. Of about 110,000 clones detected, roughly nine tenths appear once; the ten largest clones hold about 0.7%. Study observations and caveats: Naive T cells seemed more diverse than memory cells; they also seemed major alloresponse contributors. Siplizumab brought about a significant reduction in alloreactive sequences traceable to unstimulated CD4+ memory cells.

The sequencing sample was made of Tregs sorted from blood. The source is a human donor in good health. The chain joins TRBV7-2 to TRBJ1-2; D possibly corresponds to TRBD1 (5 bases). CDR3 protein: CASSSRAGGFGYTF. CDR3 nucleotide sequence: TGTGCCAGCAGCTCGCGGGCGGGGGGATTCGGCTACACCTTC.